This T cell receptor (beta chain) was sequenced for a study of vaccination and CD4 T cells after COVID-19. An Oncomine TCR Beta short-read assay was used to sequence the DNA from cultured CD4+ T cells. MiXCR, applied by TCRdb to the PCR reads, yields one record per CDR3 protein. The table shows around 12,000 distinct CDR3 sequences, with roughly 50% occurring only once. With respect to this clonotype: The antigen is unknown.

Germline V gene data show CDR1 as WNHNN and CDR2 as SYGVQD (reference sequence). There are 14 residues in the CDR3. Trimming removed 3 bases from V and 5 bases from J, with 10 bases in between. Treatment reported: approximately 11-day PBMC culture with coronavirus spike peptide pools or control peptides (ViraFEST assay). The chain employs TRBV10-1 and TRBJ2-2, with a weak D call TRBD2 (6 bases). Material for sequencing was CD4+ T cells from blood, cultured in vitro. This clonotype was sampled from a human donor who had recovered from COVID-19. CDR3 coding DNA: TGCGCCAGCAGTGATGGGGGAGGTACCGGGGAGCTGTTTTTT. It codes for CASSDGGGTGELFF.